The 13 T cell receptor beta chains reported below all come from one sample, sequenced in a study of cytomegalovirus exposure and HLA in healthy donors (dated by TCRdb to the late 2010s). To prepare the library, the immunoSEQ multiplex PCR assay was applied. For the multiplex PCR, a mixture combining 60 forward primers for TCR Vbeta segments and 13 reverse primers for TCR Jbeta segments was used. TCRdb's version of the immuneACCESS table is confined to in-frame rearrangements and falls short of the full clone set. An unresolved V gene accounts for under half of the shortfall where checked; the remainder is of unknown origin. This sample comprises tens of thousands of clones, around 76% of them detected only once. The ten largest clones capture around a fifth of the sample. The material sequenced was PBMCs. Every receptor here comes from a woman aged 25 to 39 in good health and CMV-seropositive.

The chain links TRBV7-2 to TRBJ1-5, with D unresolved. The CDR3 is 16 residues long. The germline V and J ends were trimmed by 5 bases and 5 bases, with 19 bases remaining between them. Germline V gene sequence: CDR1 SGHTA, CDR2 FQGNSA. CDR3 amino acids: CASSASGPTNHQPQHF. The CDR3 region has the DNA TGTGCCAGCAGCGCCTCCGGGCCGACTAACCATCAGCCCCAGCATTTT. Together with reference TRBV7-2 and TRBJ1-5, the CDR3 gives the full variable domain: GAGVSQSPSNKVTEKGKDVELRCDPISGHTALYWYRQSLGQGLEFLIYFQGNSAPDKSGLPSDRFSAERTGGSVSTLTIQRTQQEDSAVYLCASSASGPTNHQPQHFGDGTRLSIL.

This chain links TRBV9 with TRBJ2-5; D gene ambiguous. CDR1 and CDR2 from the germline V gene are SGDLS and YYNGEE. Deletions cut 0 bases from V and 2 bases from J, with 17 bases between. There are 17 residues in the CDR3. CDR3 sequence reads: CASSVAVSYPLQETQYF. DNA for the CDR3: TGTGCCAGCAGCGTAGCTGTTAGTTATCCACTTCAAGAGACCCAGTACTTC.

The J gene is TRBJ1-2, the V gene TRBV6-5, with D possibly being TRBD1 (6 bases). The germline V gene encodes CDR1 MNHEY and CDR2 SVGAGI. The CDR3 is made up of 12 amino acids. V gave up 7 bases and J gave up 6 bases, with 12 bases separating them. The CDR3 DNA reads TGTGCCAGCAAGGGGGACATGGATGGCTACACCTTC. This encodes CASKGDMDGYTF.

The chain has TRBV28 and TRBJ2-2; 8 bases agree with TRBD1. The CDR3 extends over 15 amino acids. Germline CDR1 is MDHEN and CDR2 is SYDVKM. V dropped 8 bases and J dropped 6; count of bases not matched to a gene: 11. CDR3 nucleotide sequence: TGTGCCAGCGGCTCCCAGGGGGCAGGGTCCGGGGAGCTGTTTTTT. This codes for CASGSQGAGSGELFF. The full variable domain, in which reference TRBV28 and TRBJ2-2 provide the parts outside the CDR3, is DVKVTQSSRYLVKRTGEKVFLECVQDMDHENMFWYRQDPGLGLRLIYFSYDVKMKEKGDIPEGYSVSREKKERFSLILESASTNQTSMYLCASGSQGAGSGELFFGEGSRLTVL.

The V gene is TRBV5-6, the J gene TRBJ2-1; D ambiguous. The CDR3 covers 12 residues. The germline CDR1 and CDR2 sequences are SGHDT and YYEEEE. V lost 6 bases, J lost 7 bases, and 11 bases lay in between. The CDR3 DNA sequence: TGTGCCAGCACCCTAATAAAGAATGAGCAGTTCTTC. Its translation is CASTLIKNEQFF.

A single count supports this clone. This chain links TRBV21-1 with TRBJ2-1; the table calls TRBD2, which could not be checked here. TRBV21-1 is noted as a pseudogene. The CDR3 has 12 residues. The CDR3 region is CASSKDLFRGIF. CDR3 bases: TGTGCCAGCAGCAAAGATCTGTTCCGGGGGATCTTC.

This chain connects TRBV7-6 to TRBJ2-7, with 13 bases identical to TRBD2. Trimming cost V 0 bases and J 4 bases; bases outside gene matches: 3. The germline gives CDR1 SGHVS, CDR2 FNYEAQ. The CDR3 loop spans 16 amino acids. The CDR3 here is CASSLALAGGEYEQYF. CDR3 DNA: TGTGCCAGCAGCTTAGCACTAGCGGGAGGGGAGTACGAGCAGTACTTC.

This chain uses TRBV5-1 with TRBJ2-2; 7 bases match TRBD2. The CDR3 covers 15 residues. After removal of 2 bases from V and 6 bases from J, the junction contained 7 bases not matched to a gene. The V gene's germline CDR1 is SGHRS and CDR2 YFSETQ. The CDR3 loop is CASSLFAGVPGELFF. CDR3 coding DNA: TGCGCCAGCAGCTTATTCGCGGGAGTCCCCGGGGAGCTGTTTTTT.

CDR3 amino acids: CSVPRGGGSTDTQYF. The CDR3 nucleotides are TGCAGCGTTCCGAGAGGGGGAGGGAGCACAGATACGCAGTATTTT. The chain carries TRBV29-1 and TRBJ2-3; TRBD2 is a possible D gene (7 bases). The CDR3 is made up of 15 amino acids. CDR1 is SQVTM, CDR2 ANQGSEA, per germline. The V gene lost 5 bases and the J gene lost 0 bases, with 15 bases spanning the gap.

This clone was counted only a few times. The rearrangement links TRBV28 to TRBJ1-5; a possible D gene is TRBD1 (6 bases). Germline V gene lookup returns CDR1 MDHEN and CDR2 SYDVKM. Trimming took 5 bases from V and 6 from J, leaving 23 bases between them. This CDR3 contains 17 residues. CDR3 coding DNA: TGTGCCAGCAGTCCCAAACCACAGGGTGGGTTCGGTCAGCCCCAGCATTTT. Translated: CASSPKPQGGFGQPQHF.

V is TRBV4-2 and J is TRBJ2-1; 8 bases are a match to TRBD2. The CDR3 has 16 amino acids. Looked up from germline, CDR1 is LGHNA and CDR2 is YNFKEQ. V lost 4 bases and J lost 8; bases outside the gene matches: 13. This CDR3 reads CASSPQKGLVKHEQFF. The CDR3 region has the DNA TGTGCCAGCAGCCCTCAAAAGGGACTAGTCAAACATGAGCAGTTCTTC.

This rearrangement joins TRBV30 to TRBJ2-7, with a possible D match to TRBD2 (5 bases). Germline assignment: CDR1 GTSNPN and CDR2 SVGIG (reference sequence). This CDR3 is built from 14 residues. Trimming cost V 0 bases and J 3 bases, with 12 bases left between them. Written as DNA, the CDR3 is TGTGCCTGGAGTGTAACCGGGAAACACTACGAGCAGTACTTC. Protein product: CAWSVTGKHYEQYF.

J is TRBJ2-1 and V is TRBV18; 12 bases are a match to TRBD2. This CDR3 has 19 residues. CDR1 and CDR2 from the germline V gene are KGHSH and LQKENI. V lost 3 bases and J lost 0; bases outside the gene matches: 9. CDR3 bases: TGTGCCAGCTCACCGCCTAGCGGGAGGGGCTCTAGCTCCTACAATGAGCAGTTCTTC. This translates into CASSPPSGRGSSSYNEQFF.